A single sample is the source of the 15 T cell receptor beta chains below, sequenced in a study of blood T cell repertoires in COVID-19. Data came from immunoSEQ multiplex PCR; TCRdb stores just in-frame clones and leaves some out. Found here are 250,000 to 350,000 clones, about four fifths of them singletons; the top ten hold 1.2%. The specimen sequenced was peripheral blood. The receptors derive from a woman aged 50 to 60 with acute or convalescent COVID-19.

V and J are TRBV11-2 and TRBJ2-5; 7 bases line up with TRBD2. Germline V lookup: CDR1 SGHAT, CDR2 FQNNGV. There are 13 residues in the CDR3. After removal of 4 bases from V and 7 bases from J, the junction contained 6 bases not matched to a gene. CDR3 sequence: CASSSLGGGTQYF. CDR3 coding DNA: TGTGCCAGCAGCTCGCTTGGGGGGGGGACCCAGTACTTC.

The rearrangement uses TRBV5-5 and TRBJ2-5; TRBD1 agrees at 8 bases. Trimming at V came to 0 bases and at J to 5 bases, leaving 9 bases not matched to a gene. CDR1 is SGHKS and CDR2 is YYEKEE in the germline V gene (reference sequence). The CDR3 sequence is 16 residues long. The CDR3 loop reads CASSLALDRGLETQYF. CDR3 DNA: TGTGCCAGCAGCTTGGCCCTTGACAGGGGTTTGGAGACCCAGTACTTC.

This clone was recorded a few times. This chain connects TRBV12-3 or TRBV12-4 to TRBJ2-2, with D unclear. The V gene lost 6 bases and the J gene lost 7 bases, with 6 bases spanning the gap. The CDR3 consists of 11 residues. The CDR3 spells CASSPVGELFF. The CDR3 nucleotides read TGTGCCAGCAGCCCTGTCGGGGAGCTGTTTTTT.

This chain connects TRBV9 to TRBJ2-1; TRBD2 aligns across 8 bases. This CDR3 is 15 amino acids long. The ends lost 0 bases at V and 2 bases at J; junction bases unmatched: 1. Germline values: CDR1 SGDLS, CDR2 YYNGEE. The CDR3 region is CASSVGAGAYNEQFF. The CDR3 DNA reads as TGTGCCAGCAGCGTAGGAGCGGGAGCCTACAATGAGCAGTTCTTC.

This clone was counted once. This chain joins TRBV7-2 and TRBJ2-5; the D is unclear. V lost 5 bases and J lost 2, with 12 bases in between. CDR1 is SGHTA, CDR2 FQGNSA, per germline. The CDR3 totals 14 residues. The CDR3 here is CASSLWWRQETQYF. The DNA of the CDR3 is TGTGCCAGCAGCCTCTGGTGGAGACAAGAGACCCAGTACTTC.

The sample holds one count of this clone. The chain is built from TRBV19 and TRBJ1-2; D perhaps matches TRBD1 (5 bases). Per the germline V gene, CDR1 is LNHDA and CDR2 is SQIVND (reference sequence). The CDR3 totals 13 residues. Trimming removed 6 bases from V and 4 bases from J, with 12 bases in between. Written as DNA, the CDR3 is TGTGCCAGTAGCTGGGGCAGGCCCTATGGCTACACCTTC. Protein sequence: CASSWGRPYGYTF.

This sequence joins TRBV6-5 and TRBJ1-2, with D perhaps matching TRBD1 (6 bases). The V gene lost 7 bases and the J gene lost 6 bases, with 21 bases spanning the gap. There are 15 residues in the CDR3. Germline V lookup: CDR1 MNHEY, CDR2 SVGAGI. The CDR3 region is CASTYWQDRIHGYTF. The CDR3 DNA follows: TGTGCCAGCACGTACTGGCAGGACAGAATACATGGCTACACCTTC.

This clone occurred a few times. The chain joins TRBV5-1 to TRBJ1-1, with D possibly being TRBD1 (5 bases). V lost 0 bases, J lost 5 bases, and 14 bases lay in between. The CDR3 extends over 15 amino acids. Germline loops: CDR1 SGHRS, CDR2 YFSETQ. The CDR3 sequence is CASSLAHGAQTEAFF. The CDR3 region has the DNA TGCGCCAGCAGCTTGGCCCATGGGGCGCAGACTGAAGCTTTCTTT. Full variable domain (missing parts from reference TRBV5-1 and TRBJ1-1): KAGVTQTPRYLIKTRGQQVTLSCSPISGHRSVSWYQQTPGQGLQFLFEYFSETQRNKGNFPGRFSGRQFSNSRSEMNVSTLELGDSALYLCASSLAHGAQTEAFFGQGTRLTVV.

The chain has TRBV6-6 and TRBJ2-5, with 12 bases aligning to TRBD1. CDR1 MNHNY and CDR2 SVGAGI come from the germline V gene (reference sequence). V dropped 5 bases and J dropped 0; count of bases not matched to a gene: 16. This CDR3 has 20 residues. The CDR3 region has the DNA TGTGCCAGCAGTCCCTTTATACCGGGACAGGGGGCGGGATACCAAGAGACCCAGTACTTC. Residues: CASSPFIPGQGAGYQETQYF.

CDR3 DNA sequence: TGTGCCAGCAGTGAATTGAGGGCACTGACTGAAGCTTTCTTT. Its translation is CASSELRALTEAFF. V and J are TRBV6-1 and TRBJ1-1, with unresolved D. The germline V gene has CDR1 MNHNS and CDR2 SASEGT. The V and J ends lost 2 bases and 5 bases respectively, with 12 bases between them. The CDR3 loop spans 14 amino acids.

This chain connects TRBV5-1 to TRBJ1-1; no definite D call. V lost 1 base and J 7 bases, leaving 8 bases between the germline ends. The CDR3 extends over 12 amino acids. Germline V CDR1 and CDR2: SGHRS, YFSETQ. CDR3 in amino acids: CASSLYGYEAFF. In DNA form, the CDR3 reads TGCGCCAGCAGCTTGTACGGTTATGAAGCTTTCTTT.

V and J are TRBV6-5 and TRBJ1-1; 9 bases agree with TRBD1. The CDR3 contains 14 residues. J lost 4 bases, V lost 7 bases, and 7 bases had no gene match. Germline V gene sequence: CDR1 MNHEY, CDR2 SVGAGI. Here the CDR3 reads CASKTTGGRTEAFF. The CDR3 DNA follows: TGTGCCAGCAAAACCACAGGGGGCCGCACTGAAGCTTTCTTT.

The chain links TRBV19 to TRBJ2-7; D may be TRBD1 (6 bases). In germline, CDR1 is LNHDA, CDR2 SQIVND (reference sequence). This CDR3 spans 12 amino acids. Trimming stripped 4 bases from V and 7 bases from J, with 11 bases between. As DNA, the CDR3 is TGTGCCAGTAGTAACAGGGCAGGGGAGCAGTACTTC. It is translated as CASSNRAGEQYF.

The J gene is TRBJ1-2, the V gene TRBV27; possibly TRBD1 for D (5 bases). The V and J ends lost 10 bases and 4 bases respectively, with 16 bases between them. The CDR3 extends over 13 amino acids. Germline CDR1 reads MNHEY; CDR2 reads SMNVEV (reference sequence). The CDR3 protein is CATWGPRVYGYTF. As DNA, the CDR3 is TGTGCCACCTGGGGCCCTCGAGTCTATGGCTACACCTTC.

This chain connects TRBV7-9 to TRBJ2-3; 7 bases line up with TRBD2. Germline lookup yields CDR1 SEHNR and CDR2 FQNEAQ (reference sequence). V shed 3 bases, J shed 2 bases, and the junction held 8 bases outside the gene matches. The length of the CDR3 is 16 residues. Written as DNA, the CDR3 is TGTGCCAGCAGCTTTTCCTACGGGACTATCACAGATACGCAGTATTTT. Its protein product is CASSFSYGTITDTQYF.